These T cell receptor beta chains were read from a single sample in a study of yellow fever vaccine responses in identical twins. Via MiXCR, TCRdb re-called the RT-PCR reads, giving one row per CDR3 protein. The repertoire consists of around 5,300 distinct CDR3 sequences, with about nine tenths occurring once and the leading ten covering around 3%. This specimen was T cells from blood (PBMCs), unsorted or a sorted subset (not recorded which), taken before or after yellow fever vaccination (not recorded which). Source of these receptors: a woman between 18 and 30 years old who received the yellow fever vaccine. Each CDR3 is given with its conserved first and last residue. A D gene is named only where the DNA matches it firmly. Size values are once, few and many counts, or a class for expanded clones, and some rows have none.

TRBV7-2	NA	NA	TRBJ2-5	TGTGCCAGCAGCTCTAACGTGGAGACCCAGTACTTC	CASSSNVETQYF
TRBV6-1	TRBD1	NA	TRBJ2-3	TGTGCCAGCAGTGAGGACAGGCCTAGCACAGATACGCAGTATTTT	CASSEDRPSTDTQYF
TRBV27	TRBD1	NA	TRBJ2-7	TGTGCCAGCAGTTTCGGACAGGGTACCTACGAGCAGTACTTC	CASSFGQGTYEQYF
TRBV14	NA	once	TRBJ2-7	TGTGCCAGCAGCCCTCCCTTGAACTACGAGCAGTACTTC	CASSPPLNYEQYF
TRBV11-3	NA	few	TRBJ2-7	TGTGCCAGCAGCCGGACCCCGACCTACGAGCAGTACTTC	CASSRTPTYEQYF
TRBV6-2/TRBV6-3	NA	NA	TRBJ1-1	TGTGCCAGCAGTCTTAAGGTTTACACTGAAGCTTTCTTT	CASSLKVYTEAFF
TRBV12-3/TRBV12-4	TRBD1	NA	TRBJ2-2	TGTGCCAGCAGACAGGGGGCAGACCCCGGGGAGCTGTTTTTT	CASRQGADPGELFF
TRBV28	TRBD2	NA	TRBJ2-1	TGTGCCAGCAGTTTAGGAGCGGGAGTTTTTGAGCAGTTCTTC	CASSLGAGVFEQFF
TRBV12-3/TRBV12-4	TRBD2	once	TRBJ2-1	TGTGCCAGCAGCTTAGCGGGAGGGCCTCGCAATGAGCAGTTCTTC	CASSLAGGPRNEQFF
TRBV18	NA	NA	TRBJ2-3	TGTGCCAGCTCACAAACAAGTGATACGCAGTATTTT	CASSQTSDTQYF
TRBV6-4	NA	NA	TRBJ2-2	TGTGCCAGCAGTGACTCACTAGACACCGGGGAGCTGTTTTTT	CASSDSLDTGELFF
TRBV6-4	TRBD1	NA	TRBJ2-4	TGTGCCAGCAGTGATTCACAGGGGTCGGCCAAAAACATTCAGTACTTC	CASSDSQGSAKNIQYF
TRBV11-1	TRBD2	NA	TRBJ2-1	TGTGCCAGCAACCCTCAAACTAGCGGGAGTCCCGATTGGTACAATGAGCAGTTCTTC	CASNPQTSGSPDWYNEQFF
TRBV5-1	NA	NA	TRBJ1-2	TGCGCCAGCAGCTTGTCAGGGGACTATGGCTACACCTTC	CASSLSGDYGYTF
TRBV5-3	NA	NA	TRBJ1-1	TGTGCCAGAAAAACGTGGGGTGTCCGGGCCAGGGTCATGAACACTGAAGCTTTCTTT	CARKTWGVRARVMNTEAFF
TRBV29-1	NA	NA	TRBJ2-1	TGCAGCGTTGGGCAGACCCACAATGAGCAGTTCTTC	CSVGQTHNEQFF
TRBV5-1	TRBD2	NA	TRBJ2-1	TGCGCCAGCAGCTTGGGGGGACTAGCGGGATACGGTGAGCAGTTCTTC	CASSLGGLAGYGEQFF
TRBV10-3	TRBD1	once	TRBJ2-5	TGTGCCATCGGTCCCAAGACAGGGAAAGAGACCCAGTACTTC	CAIGPKTGKETQYF
TRBV28	NA	NA	TRBJ2-1	TGTGCCAGCAGTTTACGGGACTTGGAGCAGTTCTTC	CASSLRDLEQFF
TRBV6-1	TRBD1	NA	TRBJ2-7	TGTGCCAGCAGTGAACAGGCAGGGGGCTCCTACGAGCAGTACTTC	CASSEQAGGSYEQYF
TRBV27	NA	NA	TRBJ2-1	TGTGCCAGCGCGGCGGATAGCTCCTACAATGAGCAGTTCTTC	CASAADSSYNEQFF
TRBV29-1	NA	NA	TRBJ2-5	TGCAGCGTTGAATTTTCGGCAGGCGACCAAGAGACCCAGTACTTC	CSVEFSAGDQETQYF
TRBV6-1	NA	NA	TRBJ1-3	TGTGCCAGCAGCCGGACAGACTCTGGAAACACCATATATTTT	CASSRTDSGNTIYF
TRBV30	NA	NA	TRBJ2-7	TGTGCCTGGAGTGTATTGGACAGATCGGGAAACGAGCAGTACTTC	CAWSVLDRSGNEQYF
TRBV12-1	NA	NA	TRBJ2-3	TGTGCCAGCAGCTCTACTAGCGGGGGGGCCGCAGATACGCAGTATTTT	CASSSTSGGAADTQYF
TRBV4-2	TRBD2	NA	TRBJ2-7	TGTGCCAGCAGCCAAGATCTAGCGGGGGGCCCCTACGAGCAGTACTTC	CASSQDLAGGPYEQYF
TRBV6-1	NA	NA	TRBJ1-1	TGTGCCAGCCGCCAGGGCGGAGGAACTGAAGCTTTCTTT	CASRQGGGTEAFF
TRBV6-5	NA	NA	TRBJ1-4	TGTGCCAGCAGTTTCCAAGACAGGAGCGATGAAAAACTGTTTTTT	CASSFQDRSDEKLFF
TRBV9	TRBD1	NA	TRBJ1-1	TGTGCCAGCAGCGCACAGGGGGACACTGAAGCTTTCTTT	CASSAQGDTEAFF
TRBV7-6	TRBD2	few	TRBJ2-7	TGTGCCAGCAGCTTATTTGCGGGAGGGCCGAGTGAGCAGTACTTC	CASSLFAGGPSEQYF
TRBV11-2	NA	NA	TRBJ2-1	TGTGCCAGCAGCCCGGGACGGACTGAGCAGTTCTTC	CASSPGRTEQFF
TRBV29-1	NA	NA	TRBJ2-1	TGCAGCGTTGTGGTAGGGGGCAATGAGCAGTTCTTC	CSVVVGGNEQFF
TRBV11-1	TRBD2	NA	TRBJ2-7	TGTGCCAGCAGCTTAGCGAGTAGTCTAGCGGGAGGGCCTAGCTCCTACGAGCAGTACTTC	CASSLASSLAGGPSSYEQYF
TRBV4-3	NA	NA	TRBJ2-5	TGCGCCAGCAGCCAAGATTACAGGGAAGTGGAGACCCAGTACTTC	CASSQDYREVETQYF
TRBV12-3/TRBV12-4	NA	NA	TRBJ2-5	TGTGCCAGCAGTTTAACAGGGACCGAGACCCAGTACTTC	CASSLTGTETQYF